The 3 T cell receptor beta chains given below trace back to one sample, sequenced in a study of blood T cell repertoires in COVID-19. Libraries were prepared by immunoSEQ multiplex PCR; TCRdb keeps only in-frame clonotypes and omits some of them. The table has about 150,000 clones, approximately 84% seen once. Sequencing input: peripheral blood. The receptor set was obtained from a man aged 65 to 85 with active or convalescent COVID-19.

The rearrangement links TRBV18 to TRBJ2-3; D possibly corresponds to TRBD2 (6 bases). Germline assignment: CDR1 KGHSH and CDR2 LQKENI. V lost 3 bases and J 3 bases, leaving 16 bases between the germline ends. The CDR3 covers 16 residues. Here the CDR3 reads CASSPNPPGVTDTQYF. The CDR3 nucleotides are TGTGCCAGCTCACCCAACCCACCGGGAGTGACAGATACGCAGTATTTT.

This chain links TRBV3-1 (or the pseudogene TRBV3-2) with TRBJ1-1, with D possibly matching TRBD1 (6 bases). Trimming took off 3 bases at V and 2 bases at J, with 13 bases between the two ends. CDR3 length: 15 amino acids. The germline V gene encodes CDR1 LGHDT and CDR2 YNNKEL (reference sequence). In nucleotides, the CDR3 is TGTGCCAGCAGCCACTTGCTGGGGGCAAACACTGAAGCTTTCTTT. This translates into CASSHLLGANTEAFF.

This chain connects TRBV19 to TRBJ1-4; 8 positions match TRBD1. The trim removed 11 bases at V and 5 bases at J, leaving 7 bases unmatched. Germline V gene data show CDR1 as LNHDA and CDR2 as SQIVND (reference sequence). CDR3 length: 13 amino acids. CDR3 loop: CACRTGSNEKLFF. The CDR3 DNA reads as TGTGCCTGCCGGACAGGGTCGAATGAAAAACTGTTTTTT.